This passage covers 8 T cell receptor beta chains from one sample sequenced in a study of molecular identifiers for immune sequencing clone quantification. TCRdb processed the PCR reads anew with MiXCR; each CDR3 protein has one entry. The data hold around 100,000 distinct CDR3 sequences, with roughly 38% observed a single time. Sequenced sample: naive CD8+ T cells from blood, with Jurkat cell RNA spiked in. The subset was: FACS-sorted CD8+CD4-CCR7+CD45RA+ naive T cells. The source of these receptors is a human donor in good health. Some libraries in this study had Jurkat cell RNA spiked in.

With regard to this clonotype: This may stem from a read error, because a much larger clone lies one nucleotide away. The chain joins TRBV28 to TRBJ1-5; D is unresolved. Germline CDR1 is MDHEN and CDR2 is SYDVKM. V was pared by 5 bases and J by 0 bases, with 14 bases between. The CDR3 is made up of 16 amino acids. CDR3 protein: CASSPRAGYSNQPQHF. In DNA form, the CDR3 reads TGTGCCAGCAGTCCAAGGGCGGGATATAGCAATCAGCCCCAGCATTTT.

Regarding this clonotype: The germline gene is not matched at one end of the junction; a read error may be the cause. The J gene is TRBJ1-4, the V gene TRBV24-1, with D maybe TRBD1 (5 bases). CDR3 length equals 15 residues. Germline CDR1 is KGHDR and CDR2 is SFDVKD. The DNA for the CDR3 is TGTGCCACCAGTGACCCCACAGGATTCGATGAAAAACCGTTTTTT. Translation gives CATSDPTGFDEKPFF.

CDR3 in amino acids: CASSPFNTEAFF. CDR3 nucleotide sequence: TGTGCCAGCAGTCCCTTCAACACTGAAGCTTTCTTT. This chain connects TRBV6-6 to TRBJ1-1; D is unclear. V lost 5 bases and J 2 bases, leaving 6 bases between the germline ends. The germline CDR1 and CDR2 sequences are MNHNY and SVGAGI (reference sequence). The CDR3 spans 12 residues.

This chain connects TRBV27 to TRBJ1-5; 7 bases are shared with TRBD1. The CDR3 consists of 15 residues. Per germline, CDR1 MNHEY and CDR2 SMNVEV (reference sequence). The V segment lost 5 bases and the J segment 0 bases; nucleotides outside the gene matches: 4. The CDR3, as DNA: TGTGCCAGCAGTGGGACAGCTTATAGCAATCAGCCCCAGCATTTT. Its translation is CASSGTAYSNQPQHF.

In its sample, this clonotype was seen a few times. The rearrangement joins TRBV7-9 to TRBJ2-3, with TRBD2 as a possible D gene (6 bases). Germline CDR1 SEHNR, CDR2 FQNEAQ (reference sequence). CDR3 size: 17 residues. V was shortened by 0 bases and J by 4 bases, with 17 bases between the two germline ends. The CDR3 protein is CASSLARGGIGADTQYF. CDR3 coding DNA: TGTGCCAGCAGCTTAGCGAGGGGCGGGATTGGCGCAGATACGCAGTATTTT.

This chain connects TRBV6-5 to TRBJ2-2; unclear D gene. CDR1 and CDR2 from the germline V gene are MNHEY and SVGAGI. V was clipped by 2 bases and J by 1 base, with 5 bases between them. The CDR3 has 14 residues. The CDR3 loop is CASSYGENTGELFF. Written as DNA, the CDR3 is TGTGCCAGCAGTTACGGGGAGAACACCGGGGAGCTGTTTTTT.

This chain's CDR3 is CASSQRFAGLSGELFF. For the CDR3, the DNA is TGCGCCAGCAGCCAGCGTTTCGCTGGACTGAGCGGGGAGCTGTTTTTT. The genes are TRBV4-3 and TRBJ2-2, with TRBD2 as a possible D gene (5 bases). V lost 3 bases to trimming and J lost 7 bases, with 18 bases between them. Germline V gene data show CDR1 as LGHNA and CDR2 as YSLEER. This CDR3 region has 16 residues.

The rearrangement links TRBV5-6 to TRBJ2-2; no reliable D call. This CDR3 has 14 residues. The germline V gene encodes CDR1 SGHDT and CDR2 YYEEEE. V lost 3 bases and J 5 bases, leaving 11 bases between the germline ends. The CDR3 DNA follows: TGTGCCAGCAGCTCCTTAACGGCTACCGGGGAGCTGTTTTTT. Residues: CASSSLTATGELFF.